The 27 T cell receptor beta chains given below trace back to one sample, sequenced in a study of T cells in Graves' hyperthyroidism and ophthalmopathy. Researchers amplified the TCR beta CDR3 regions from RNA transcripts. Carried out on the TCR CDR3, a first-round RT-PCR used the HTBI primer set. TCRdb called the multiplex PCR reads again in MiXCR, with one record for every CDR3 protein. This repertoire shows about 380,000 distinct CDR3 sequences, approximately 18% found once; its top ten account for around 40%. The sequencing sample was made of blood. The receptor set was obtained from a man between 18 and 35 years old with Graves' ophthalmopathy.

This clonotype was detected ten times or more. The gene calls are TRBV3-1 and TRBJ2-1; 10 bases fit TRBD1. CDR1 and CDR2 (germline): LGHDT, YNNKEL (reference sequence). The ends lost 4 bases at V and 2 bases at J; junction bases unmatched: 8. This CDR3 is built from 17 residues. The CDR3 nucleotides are TGTGCCAGCAGCCTCCCCCCCGGGACAGGGGCCTACAATGAGCAGTTCTTC. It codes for CASSLPPGTGAYNEQFF.

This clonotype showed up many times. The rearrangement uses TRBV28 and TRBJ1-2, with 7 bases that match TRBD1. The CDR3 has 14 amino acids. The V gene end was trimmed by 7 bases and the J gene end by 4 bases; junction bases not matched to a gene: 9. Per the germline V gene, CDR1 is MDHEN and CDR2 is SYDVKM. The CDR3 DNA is TGTGCCAGCATCCTCGGGTCAGGGGGCTATGGCTACACCTTC. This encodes CASILGSGGYGYTF.

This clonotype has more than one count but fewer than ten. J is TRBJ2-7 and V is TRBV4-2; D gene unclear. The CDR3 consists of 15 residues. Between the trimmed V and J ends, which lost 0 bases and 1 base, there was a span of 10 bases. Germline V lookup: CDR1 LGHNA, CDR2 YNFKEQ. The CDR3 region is CASSQEASMSYEQYF. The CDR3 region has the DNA TGTGCCAGCAGCCAAGAGGCATCGATGTCCTACGAGCAGTACTTC.

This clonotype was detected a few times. The CDR3 DNA follows: TGTGCCAGCAGCTTTCCGCTACAGGGAAGCGAGCAGTACTTC. Translating gives CASSFPLQGSEQYF. V gene TRBV7-8 combines with J gene TRBJ2-7; a possible D gene is TRBD1 (6 bases). This CDR3 spans 14 amino acids. CDR1 SGHVS and CDR2 FQNEAQ come from the germline V gene. Deletions cut 3 bases from V and 6 bases from J, with 15 bases between.

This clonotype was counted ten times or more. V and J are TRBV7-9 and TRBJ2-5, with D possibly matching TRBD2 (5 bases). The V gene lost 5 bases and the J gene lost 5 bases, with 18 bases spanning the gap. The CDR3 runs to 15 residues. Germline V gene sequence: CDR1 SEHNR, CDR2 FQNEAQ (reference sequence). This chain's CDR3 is CASSPVLASWETQYF. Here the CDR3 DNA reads TGTGCCAGCAGCCCTGTCCTAGCTTCGTGGGAGACCCAGTACTTC.

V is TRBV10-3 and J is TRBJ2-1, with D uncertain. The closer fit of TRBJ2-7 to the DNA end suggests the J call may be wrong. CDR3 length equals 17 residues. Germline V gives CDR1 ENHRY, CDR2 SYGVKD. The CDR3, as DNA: TGTGCCATCAGTGAGTCGACTCTCGTCAGCTCCTACAATGAGCAGTACTTC. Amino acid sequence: CAISESTLVSSYNEQYF.

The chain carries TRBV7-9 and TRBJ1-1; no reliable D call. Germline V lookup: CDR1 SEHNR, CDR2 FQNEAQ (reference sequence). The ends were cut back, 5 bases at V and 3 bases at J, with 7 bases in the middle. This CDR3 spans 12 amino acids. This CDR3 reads CASSLSYTEAFF. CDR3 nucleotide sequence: TGTGCCAGCAGCCTAAGCTACACTGAAGCTTTCTTT.

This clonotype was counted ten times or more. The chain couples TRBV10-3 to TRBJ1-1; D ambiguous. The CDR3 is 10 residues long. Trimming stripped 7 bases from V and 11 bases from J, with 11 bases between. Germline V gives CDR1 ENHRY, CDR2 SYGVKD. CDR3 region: CAITPPGAFF. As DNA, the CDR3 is TGTGCCATCACCCCCCCGGGGGCTTTCTTT.

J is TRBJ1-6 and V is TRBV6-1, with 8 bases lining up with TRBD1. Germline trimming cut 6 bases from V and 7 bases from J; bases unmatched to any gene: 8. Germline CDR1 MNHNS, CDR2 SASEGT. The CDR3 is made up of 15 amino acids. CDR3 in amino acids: CASRSRTGWNSPLHF. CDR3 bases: TGTGCCAGCAGGTCTAGGACAGGGTGGAATTCACCCCTCCACTTT.

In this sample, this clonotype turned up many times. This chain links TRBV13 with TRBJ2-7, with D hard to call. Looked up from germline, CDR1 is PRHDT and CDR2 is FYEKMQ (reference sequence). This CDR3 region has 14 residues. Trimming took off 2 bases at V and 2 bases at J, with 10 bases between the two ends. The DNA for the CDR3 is TGTGCCAGCAGCTTAACCGGACGGACCTACGAGCAGTACTTC. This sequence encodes CASSLTGRTYEQYF.

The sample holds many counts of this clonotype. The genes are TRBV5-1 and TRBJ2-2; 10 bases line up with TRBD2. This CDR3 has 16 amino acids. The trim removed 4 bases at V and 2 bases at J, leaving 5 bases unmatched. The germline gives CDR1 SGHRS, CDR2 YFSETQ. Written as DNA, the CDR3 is TGCGCCAGCAGCCCCTGGACTAGCGGAAACACCGGGGAGCTGTTTTTT. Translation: CASSPWTSGNTGELFF.

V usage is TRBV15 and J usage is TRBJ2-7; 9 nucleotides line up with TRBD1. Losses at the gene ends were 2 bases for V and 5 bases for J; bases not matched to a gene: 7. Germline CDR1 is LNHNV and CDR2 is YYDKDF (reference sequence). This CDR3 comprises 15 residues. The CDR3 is CATSRIGQGINEQYF. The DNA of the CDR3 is TGTGCCACCAGCAGAATCGGACAGGGGATCAACGAGCAGTACTTC.

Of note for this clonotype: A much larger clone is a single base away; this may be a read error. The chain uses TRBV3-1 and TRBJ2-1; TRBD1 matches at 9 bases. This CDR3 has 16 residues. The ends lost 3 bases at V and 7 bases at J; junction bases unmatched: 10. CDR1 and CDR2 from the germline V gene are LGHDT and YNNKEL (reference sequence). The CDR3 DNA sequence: TGTGCCAGCAGCCAGACTTTGGGGACAGGGCCGAATGAGCAGTTCTTC. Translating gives CASSQTLGTGPNEQFF.

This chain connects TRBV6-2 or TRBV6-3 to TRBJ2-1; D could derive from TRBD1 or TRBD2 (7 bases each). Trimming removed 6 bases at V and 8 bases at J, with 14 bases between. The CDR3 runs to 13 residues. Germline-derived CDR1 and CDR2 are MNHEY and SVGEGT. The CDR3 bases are TGTGCCAGCAGAACCCAGGGGGGGGATGAGCAGTTCTTC. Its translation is CASRTQGGDEQFF.

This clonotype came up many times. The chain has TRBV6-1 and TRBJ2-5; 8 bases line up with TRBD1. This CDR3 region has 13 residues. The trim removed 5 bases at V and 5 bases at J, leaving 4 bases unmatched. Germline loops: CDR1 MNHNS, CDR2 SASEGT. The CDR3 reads CASSPQGAETQYF. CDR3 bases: TGTGCCAGCAGTCCCCAGGGGGCGGAGACCCAGTACTTC.

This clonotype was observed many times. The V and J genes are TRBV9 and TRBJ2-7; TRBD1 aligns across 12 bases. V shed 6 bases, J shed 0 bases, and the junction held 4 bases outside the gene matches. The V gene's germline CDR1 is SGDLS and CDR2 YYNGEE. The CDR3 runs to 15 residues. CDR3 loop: CASTSGQGASYEQYF. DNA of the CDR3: TGTGCCAGCACCTCGGGACAGGGGGCCTCCTACGAGCAGTACTTC.

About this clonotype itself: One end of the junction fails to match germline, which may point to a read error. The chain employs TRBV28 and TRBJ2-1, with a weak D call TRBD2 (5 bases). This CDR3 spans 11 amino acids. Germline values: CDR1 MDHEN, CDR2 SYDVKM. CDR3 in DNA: TGTGCCAGCAGTTTACCCGGGGAGCAGATCTTC. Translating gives CASSLPGEQIF.

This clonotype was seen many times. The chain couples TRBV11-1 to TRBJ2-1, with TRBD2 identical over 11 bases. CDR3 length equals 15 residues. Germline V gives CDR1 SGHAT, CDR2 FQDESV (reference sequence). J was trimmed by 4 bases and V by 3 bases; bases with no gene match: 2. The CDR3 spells CASSFRLAGYNEQFF. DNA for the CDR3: TGTGCCAGCAGCTTCAGACTAGCGGGGTACAATGAGCAGTTCTTC.

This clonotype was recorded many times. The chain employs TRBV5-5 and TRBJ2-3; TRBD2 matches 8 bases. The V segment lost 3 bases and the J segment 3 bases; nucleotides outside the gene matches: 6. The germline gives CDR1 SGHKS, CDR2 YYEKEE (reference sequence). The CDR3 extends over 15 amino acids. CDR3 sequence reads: CASSSGTRGTDTQYF. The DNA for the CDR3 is TGTGCCAGCAGCTCCGGGACTAGAGGAACAGATACGCAGTATTTT. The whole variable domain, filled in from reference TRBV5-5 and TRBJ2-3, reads DAGVTQSPTHLIKTRGQQVTLRCSPISGHKSVSWYQQVLGQGPQFIFQYYEKEERGRGNFPDRFSARQFPNYSSELNVNALLLGDSALYLCASSSGTRGTDTQYFGPGTRLTVL.

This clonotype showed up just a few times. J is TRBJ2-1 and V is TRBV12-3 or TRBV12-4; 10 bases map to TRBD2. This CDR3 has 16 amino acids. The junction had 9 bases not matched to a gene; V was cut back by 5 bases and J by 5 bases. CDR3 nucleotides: TGTGCCAGCAGTGCCCTCGAGCGGGGGGGCCACAATGAGCAGTTCTTC. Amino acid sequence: CASSALERGGHNEQFF.

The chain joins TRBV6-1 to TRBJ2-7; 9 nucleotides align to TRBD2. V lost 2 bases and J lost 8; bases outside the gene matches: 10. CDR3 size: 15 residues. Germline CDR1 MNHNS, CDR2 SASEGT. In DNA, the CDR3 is TGTGCCAGCAGTGAAATTTCTAGCGGGGAGGCCAAGCAGTACTTC. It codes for CASSEISSGEAKQYF.

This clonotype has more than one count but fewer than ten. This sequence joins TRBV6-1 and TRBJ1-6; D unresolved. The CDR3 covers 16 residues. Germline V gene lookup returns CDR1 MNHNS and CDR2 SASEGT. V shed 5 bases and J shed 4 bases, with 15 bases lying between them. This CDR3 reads CASSSPPGQYNSPLHF. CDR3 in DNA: TGTGCCAGCAGTTCTCCCCCGGGCCAGTATAATTCACCCCTCCACTTT.

CDR3 sequence reads: CSASHPTTVNTEAFF. As DNA, the CDR3 is TGCAGTGCTAGCCATCCGACTACAGTGAACACTGAAGCTTTCTTT. V is TRBV20-1 and J is TRBJ1-1; D uncertain. The germline CDR1 and CDR2 sequences are DFQATT and SNEGSKA (reference sequence). The CDR3 contains 15 residues. V was shortened by 3 bases and J by 0 bases, with 14 bases between the two germline ends.

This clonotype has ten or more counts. The CDR3 region is CASSILDQETQYF. The CDR3, as DNA: TGTGCCAGCAGCATACTAGACCAAGAGACCCAGTACTTC. The V and J genes are TRBV12-3 or TRBV12-4 and TRBJ2-5, with D possibly TRBD2 on 5 matching bases. The CDR3 contains 13 residues. The V end was cut by 6 bases, the J end by 0 bases, with 8 bases between.

The CDR3 DNA reads TGTGCCAGCAGTACGACAGGGGCTGAGGGCTACACCTTC. It is translated as CASSTTGAEGYTF. The chain recombines TRBV6-1 with TRBJ1-2; 8 bases are shared with TRBD1. This CDR3 contains 13 residues. Germline loops: CDR1 MNHNS, CDR2 SASEGT. Trimming cost V 5 bases and J 8 bases; bases outside gene matches: 7.

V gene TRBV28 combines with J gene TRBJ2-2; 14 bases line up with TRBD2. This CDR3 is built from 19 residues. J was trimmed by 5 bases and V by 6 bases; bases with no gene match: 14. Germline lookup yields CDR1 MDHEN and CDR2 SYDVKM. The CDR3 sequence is CASSPGLAGGPVGTGELFF. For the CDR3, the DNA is TGTGCCAGCAGCCCCGGACTAGCGGGGGGCCCCGTGGGAACCGGGGAGCTGTTTTTT.

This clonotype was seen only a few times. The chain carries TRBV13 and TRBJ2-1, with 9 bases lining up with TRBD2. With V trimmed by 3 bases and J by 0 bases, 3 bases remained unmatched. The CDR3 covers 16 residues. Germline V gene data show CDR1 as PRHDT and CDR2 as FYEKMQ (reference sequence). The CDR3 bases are TGTGCCAGCAGCTTTCCAGCGGGGGGCTCCTACAATGAGCAGTTCTTC. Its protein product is CASSFPAGGSYNEQFF.